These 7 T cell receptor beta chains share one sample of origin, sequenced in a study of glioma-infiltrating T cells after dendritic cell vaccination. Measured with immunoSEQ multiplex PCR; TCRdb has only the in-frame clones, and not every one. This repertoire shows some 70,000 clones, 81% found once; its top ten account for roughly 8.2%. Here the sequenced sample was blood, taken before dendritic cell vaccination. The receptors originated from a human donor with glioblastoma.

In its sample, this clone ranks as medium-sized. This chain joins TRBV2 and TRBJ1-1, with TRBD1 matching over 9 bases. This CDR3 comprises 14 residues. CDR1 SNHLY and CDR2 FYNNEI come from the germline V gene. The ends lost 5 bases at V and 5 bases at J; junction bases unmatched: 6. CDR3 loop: CASSLQGAGTEAFF. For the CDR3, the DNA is TGTGCCAGCAGTTTACAGGGGGCAGGTACTGAAGCTTTCTTT. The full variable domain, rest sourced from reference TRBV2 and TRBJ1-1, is EPEVTQTPSHQVTQMGQEVILRCVPISNHLYFYWYRQILGQKVEFLVSFYNNEISEKSEIFDDQFSVERPDGSNFTLKIRSTKLEDSAMYFCASSLQGAGTEAFFGQGTRLTVV.

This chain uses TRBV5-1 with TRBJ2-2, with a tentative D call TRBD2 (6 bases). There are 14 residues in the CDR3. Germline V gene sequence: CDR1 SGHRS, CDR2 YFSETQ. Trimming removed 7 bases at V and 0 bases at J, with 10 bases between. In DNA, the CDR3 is TGCGCCAGCTTTGGCGGGACGAACACCGGGGAGCTGTTTTTT. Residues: CASFGGTNTGELFF.

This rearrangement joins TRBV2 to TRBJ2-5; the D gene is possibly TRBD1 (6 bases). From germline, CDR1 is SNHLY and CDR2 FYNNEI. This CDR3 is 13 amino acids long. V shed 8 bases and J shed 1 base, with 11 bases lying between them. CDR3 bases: TGTGCCAGCGGCCAACAGGGCCAAGAGACCCAGTACTTC. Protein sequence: CASGQQGQETQYF.

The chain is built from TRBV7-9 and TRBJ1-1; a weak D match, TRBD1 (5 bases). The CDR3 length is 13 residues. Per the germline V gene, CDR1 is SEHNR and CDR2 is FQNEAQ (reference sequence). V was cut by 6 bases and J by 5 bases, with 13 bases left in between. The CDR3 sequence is CASSSGLGTEAFF. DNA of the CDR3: TGTGCCAGCAGTTCGGGACTGGGGACTGAAGCTTTCTTT.

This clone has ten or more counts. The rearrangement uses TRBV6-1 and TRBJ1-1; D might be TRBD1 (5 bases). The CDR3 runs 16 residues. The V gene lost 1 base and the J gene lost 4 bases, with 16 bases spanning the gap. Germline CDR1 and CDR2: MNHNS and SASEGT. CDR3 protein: CASSEVTSGGGTEAFF. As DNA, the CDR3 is TGTGCCAGCAGTGAAGTTACTTCGGGGGGGGGCACTGAAGCTTTCTTT.

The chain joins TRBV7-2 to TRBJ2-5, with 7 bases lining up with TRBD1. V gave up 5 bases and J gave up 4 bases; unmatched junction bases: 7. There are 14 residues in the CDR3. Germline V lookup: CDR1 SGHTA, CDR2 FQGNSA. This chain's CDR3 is CASSTTGLGETQYF. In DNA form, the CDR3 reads TGTGCCAGCAGCACGACAGGGTTAGGAGAGACCCAGTACTTC.

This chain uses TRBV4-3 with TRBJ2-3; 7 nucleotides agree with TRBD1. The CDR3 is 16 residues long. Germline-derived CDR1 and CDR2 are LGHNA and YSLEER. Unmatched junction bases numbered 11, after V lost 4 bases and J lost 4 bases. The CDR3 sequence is CASSPRGVGGPDTQYF. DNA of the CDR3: TGCGCCAGCAGCCCGAGAGGGGTAGGGGGCCCAGATACGCAGTATTTT.